Here is one T cell receptor (beta chain) with its context. This record comes from a study of blood T cell repertoires in COVID-19. Study background: COVID-19 samples, acute and convalescent, were from the United States, Italy and Spain. PBMCs, B-cell-depleted T cells, or T cells were the source of the cDNA or gDNA that made up the material.

This CDR3 has 17 residues. The V and J ends lost 4 bases and 5 bases respectively, with 24 bases between them. Germline CDR1 SGHNT, CDR2 YYREEE (reference sequence). Per the study methods: Reference gene primers were amplified, and this amplification served to estimate nucleated cell counts. The assay was immunoSEQ multiplex PCR, and TCRdb's table has in-frame clones only and misses some. For V, J and clone size, that table is used; D and trimming come from the DNA. The sample has about 200,000 clones, 87% seen once. The chain is built from TRBV5-4 and TRBJ2-5, with D possibly TRBD2 on 5 matching bases. Sequences were obtained from peripheral blood. The clonotype originates from a man aged 55 to 70 who had recovered from COVID-19. The CDR3: CASSNGRGRGVFETQYF. The CDR3 coding sequence is TGTGCCAGCAGCAATGGTCGGGGTCGTGGTGTGTTTGAGACCCAGTACTTC.